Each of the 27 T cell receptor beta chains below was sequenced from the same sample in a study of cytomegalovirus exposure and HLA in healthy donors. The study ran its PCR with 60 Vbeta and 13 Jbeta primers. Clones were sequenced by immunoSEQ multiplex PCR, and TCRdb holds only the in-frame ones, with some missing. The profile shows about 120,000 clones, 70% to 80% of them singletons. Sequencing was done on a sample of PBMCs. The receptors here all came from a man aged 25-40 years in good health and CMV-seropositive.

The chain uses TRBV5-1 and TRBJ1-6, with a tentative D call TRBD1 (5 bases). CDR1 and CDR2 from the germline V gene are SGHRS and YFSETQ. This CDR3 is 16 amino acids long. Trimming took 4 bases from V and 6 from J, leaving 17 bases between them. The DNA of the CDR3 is TGCGCCAGCAGCGTGACGACCGCAGGGATTAATTCACCCCTCCACTTT. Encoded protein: CASSVTTAGINSPLHF. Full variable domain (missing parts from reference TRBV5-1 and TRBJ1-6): KAGVTQTPRYLIKTRGQQVTLSCSPISGHRSVSWYQQTPGQGLQFLFEYFSETQRNKGNFPGRFSGRQFSNSRSEMNVSTLELGDSALYLCASSVTTAGINSPLHFGNGTRLTVT.

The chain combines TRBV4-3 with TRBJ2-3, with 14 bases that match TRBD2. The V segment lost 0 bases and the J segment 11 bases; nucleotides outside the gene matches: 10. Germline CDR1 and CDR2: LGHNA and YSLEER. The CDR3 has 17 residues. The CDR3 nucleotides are TGCGCCAGCAGCCAAGATTTAGGGGGACTAGCGGGAGAATGGCAGTATTTT. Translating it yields CASSQDLGGLAGEWQYF.

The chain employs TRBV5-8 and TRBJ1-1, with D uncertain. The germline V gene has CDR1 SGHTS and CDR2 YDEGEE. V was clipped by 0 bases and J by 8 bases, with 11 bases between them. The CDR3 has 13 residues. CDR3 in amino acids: CASSLEVLSEAFF. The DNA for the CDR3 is TGTGCCAGCAGCTTGGAAGTCTTGAGCGAAGCTTTCTTT.

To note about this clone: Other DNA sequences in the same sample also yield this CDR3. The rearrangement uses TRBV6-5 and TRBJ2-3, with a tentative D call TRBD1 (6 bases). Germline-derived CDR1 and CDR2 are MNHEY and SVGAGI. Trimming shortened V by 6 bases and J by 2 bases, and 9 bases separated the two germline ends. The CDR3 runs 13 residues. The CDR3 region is CASSTGFTDTQYF. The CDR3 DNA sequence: TGTGCCAGCAGCACAGGGTTCACAGATACGCAGTATTTT.

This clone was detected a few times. The DNA of the CDR3 is TGTGCCAGCAGCCCTCGACAGTTCCACGAGCAGTACTTC. Translating it yields CASSPRQFHEQYF. The chain combines TRBV4-2 with TRBJ2-7; D might be TRBD1 (5 bases). V was trimmed by 4 bases and J by 5 bases, leaving 12 bases between them. The V gene's germline CDR1 is LGHNA and CDR2 YNFKEQ. This CDR3 region has 13 residues.

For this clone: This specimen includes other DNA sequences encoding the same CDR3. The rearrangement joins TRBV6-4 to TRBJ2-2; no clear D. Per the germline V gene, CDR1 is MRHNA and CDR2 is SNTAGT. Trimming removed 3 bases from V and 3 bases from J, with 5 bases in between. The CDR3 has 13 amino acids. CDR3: CASSDSDTGELFF. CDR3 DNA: TGTGCCAGCAGTGATTCTGACACCGGGGAGCTGTTTTTT.

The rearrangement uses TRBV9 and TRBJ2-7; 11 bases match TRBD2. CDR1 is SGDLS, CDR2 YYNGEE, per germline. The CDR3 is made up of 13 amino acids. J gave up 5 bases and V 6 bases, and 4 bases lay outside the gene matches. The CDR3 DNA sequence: TGTGCCAGCAAAGCTAGCGGGGGGCACGAGCAGTACTTC. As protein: CASKASGGHEQYF.

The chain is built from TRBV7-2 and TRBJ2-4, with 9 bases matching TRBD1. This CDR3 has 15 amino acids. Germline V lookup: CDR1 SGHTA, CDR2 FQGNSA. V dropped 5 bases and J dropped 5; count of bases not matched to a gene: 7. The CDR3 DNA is TGTGCCAGCAGCCGACGACAGGGGGTTCAAAACATTCAGTACTTC. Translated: CASSRRQGVQNIQYF. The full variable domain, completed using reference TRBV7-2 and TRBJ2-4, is GAGVSQSPSNKVTEKGKDVELRCDPISGHTALYWYRQSLGQGLEFLIYFQGNSAPDKSGLPSDRFSAERTGGSVSTLTIQRTQQEDSAVYLCASSRRQGVQNIQYFGAGTRLSVL.

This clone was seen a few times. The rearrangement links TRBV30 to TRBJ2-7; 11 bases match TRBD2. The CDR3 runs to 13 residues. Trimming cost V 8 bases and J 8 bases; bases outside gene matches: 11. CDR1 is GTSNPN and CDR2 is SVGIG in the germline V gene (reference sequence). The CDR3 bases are TGTGCCGGAGAGACTAGCGGGACACGTCAGCAGTACTTC. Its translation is CAGETSGTRQQYF.

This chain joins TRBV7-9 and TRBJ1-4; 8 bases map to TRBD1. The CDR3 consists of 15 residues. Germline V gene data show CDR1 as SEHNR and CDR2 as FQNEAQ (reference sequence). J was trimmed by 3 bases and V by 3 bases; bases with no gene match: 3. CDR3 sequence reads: CASSLETGANEKLFF. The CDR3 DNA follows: TGTGCCAGCAGCTTGGAGACAGGGGCTAATGAAAAACTGTTTTTT.

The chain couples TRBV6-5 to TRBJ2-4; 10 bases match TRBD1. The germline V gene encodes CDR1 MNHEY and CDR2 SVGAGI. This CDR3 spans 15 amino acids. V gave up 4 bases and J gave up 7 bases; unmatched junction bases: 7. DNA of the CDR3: TGTGCCAGCAGTTTAACCGGGACAGGGGTGAACATTCAGTACTTC. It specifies CASSLTGTGVNIQYF.

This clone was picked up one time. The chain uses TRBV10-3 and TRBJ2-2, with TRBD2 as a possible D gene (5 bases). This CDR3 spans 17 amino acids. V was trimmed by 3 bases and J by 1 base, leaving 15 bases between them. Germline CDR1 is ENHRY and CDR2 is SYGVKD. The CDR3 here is CAISEFRRVVNTGELFF. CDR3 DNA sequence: TGTGCCATCAGTGAATTTCGGCGGGTCGTGAACACCGGGGAGCTGTTTTTT.

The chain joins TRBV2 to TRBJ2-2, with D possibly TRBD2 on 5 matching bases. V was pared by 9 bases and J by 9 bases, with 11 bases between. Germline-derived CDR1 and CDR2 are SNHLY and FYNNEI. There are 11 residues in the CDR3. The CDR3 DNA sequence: TGTGCCAGGAAGTACGGGAGGGAGCTGTTTTTT. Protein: CARKYGRELFF.

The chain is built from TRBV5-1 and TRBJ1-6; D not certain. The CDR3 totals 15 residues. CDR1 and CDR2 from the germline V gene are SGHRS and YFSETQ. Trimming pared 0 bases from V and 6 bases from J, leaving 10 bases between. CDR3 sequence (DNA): TGCGCCAGCAGCTTGGGGGCTTCATCTAATTCACCCCTCCACTTT. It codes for CASSLGASSNSPLHF.

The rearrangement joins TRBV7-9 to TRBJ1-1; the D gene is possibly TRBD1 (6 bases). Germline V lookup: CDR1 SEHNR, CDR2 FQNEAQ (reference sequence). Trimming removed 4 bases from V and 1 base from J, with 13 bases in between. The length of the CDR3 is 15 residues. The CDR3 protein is CASSSSRTANTEAFF. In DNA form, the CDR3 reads TGTGCCAGCAGCTCTTCTCGGACAGCGAACACTGAAGCTTTCTTT.

The CDR3 nucleotides are TGCGCCAGCACCCCTAGCGGGGGGACTACCGGGGAGCTGTTTTTT. This translates into CASTPSGGTTGELFF. The rearrangement links TRBV5-1 to TRBJ2-2, with TRBD2 matching over 11 bases. CDR3 length equals 15 residues. CDR1 is SGHRS, CDR2 YFSETQ, per germline. The V gene end was trimmed by 6 bases and the J gene end by 5 bases; junction bases not matched to a gene: 6. Filled out from reference TRBV5-1 and TRBJ2-2, the complete variable domain reads KAGVTQTPRYLIKTRGQQVTLSCSPISGHRSVSWYQQTPGQGLQFLFEYFSETQRNKGNFPGRFSGRQFSNSRSEMNVSTLELGDSALYLCASTPSGGTTGELFFGEGSRLTVL.

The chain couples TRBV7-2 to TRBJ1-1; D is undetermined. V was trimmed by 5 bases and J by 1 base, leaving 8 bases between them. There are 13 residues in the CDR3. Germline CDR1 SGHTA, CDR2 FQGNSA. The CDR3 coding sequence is TGTGCCAGCAGCAACAGCAAGAACACTGAAGCTTTCTTT. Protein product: CASSNSKNTEAFF.

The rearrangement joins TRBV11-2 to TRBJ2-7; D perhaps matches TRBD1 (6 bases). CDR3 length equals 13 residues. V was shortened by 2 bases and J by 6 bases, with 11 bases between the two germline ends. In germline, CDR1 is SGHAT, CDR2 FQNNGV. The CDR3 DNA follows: TGTGCCAGCAGCTTATGGCAGGGGCCCGAGCAGTACTTC. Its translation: CASSLWQGPEQYF.

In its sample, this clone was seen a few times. The CDR3 DNA follows: TGTGCCAGCAGGGGAGGGACTAGCGGCGACAATGAGCAGTTCTTC. Translating gives CASRGGTSGDNEQFF. The chain carries TRBV2 and TRBJ2-1; 11 bases fit TRBD2. CDR1 is SNHLY, CDR2 FYNNEI, per germline. The length of the CDR3 is 15 residues. V was clipped by 6 bases and J by 5 bases; unmatched bases: 6.

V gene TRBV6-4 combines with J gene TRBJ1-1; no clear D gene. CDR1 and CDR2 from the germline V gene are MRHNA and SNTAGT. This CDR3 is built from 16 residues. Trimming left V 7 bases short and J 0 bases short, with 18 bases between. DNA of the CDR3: TGTGCCAGCATTCTACCCGCCCAACTTATGAACACTGAAGCTTTCTTT. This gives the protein CASILPAQLMNTEAFF.

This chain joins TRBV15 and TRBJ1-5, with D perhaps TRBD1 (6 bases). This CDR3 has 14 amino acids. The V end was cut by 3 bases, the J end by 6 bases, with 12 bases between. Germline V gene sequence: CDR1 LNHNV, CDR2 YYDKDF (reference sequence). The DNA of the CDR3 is TGTGCCACCAGCAGGGGGGAGGGGGGTCAGCCCCAGCATTTT. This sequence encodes CATSRGEGGQPQHF.

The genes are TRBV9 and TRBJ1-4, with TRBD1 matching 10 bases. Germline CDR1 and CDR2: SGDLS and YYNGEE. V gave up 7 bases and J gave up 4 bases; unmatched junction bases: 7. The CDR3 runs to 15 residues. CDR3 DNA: TGTGCCAGCGCGGTGACAGGGGGCTTTAATGAAAAACTGTTTTTT. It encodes CASAVTGGFNEKLFF.

The CDR3, as DNA: TGTGCCAGCAGTTTATTCAGGGCAGGTCATGGCTACACCTTC. Residues: CASSLFRAGHGYTF. The genes are TRBV28 and TRBJ1-2, with TRBD1 as a possible D gene (5 bases). The CDR3 runs 14 residues. Germline lookup yields CDR1 MDHEN and CDR2 SYDVKM. V shed 1 base and J shed 6 bases, with 12 bases lying between them.

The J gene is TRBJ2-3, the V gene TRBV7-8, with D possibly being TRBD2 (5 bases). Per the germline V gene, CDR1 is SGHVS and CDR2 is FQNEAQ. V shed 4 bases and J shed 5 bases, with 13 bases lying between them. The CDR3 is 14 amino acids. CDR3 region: CASSSNPGIDTQYF. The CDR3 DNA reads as TGTGCCAGCAGCTCCAACCCCGGGATAGATACGCAGTATTTT. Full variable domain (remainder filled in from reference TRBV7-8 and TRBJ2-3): GAGVSQSPRYKVAKRGQDVALRCDPISGHVSLFWYQQALGQGPEFLTYFQNEAQLDKSGLPSDRFFAERPEGSVSTLKIQRTQQEDSAVYLCASSSNPGIDTQYFGPGTRLTVL.

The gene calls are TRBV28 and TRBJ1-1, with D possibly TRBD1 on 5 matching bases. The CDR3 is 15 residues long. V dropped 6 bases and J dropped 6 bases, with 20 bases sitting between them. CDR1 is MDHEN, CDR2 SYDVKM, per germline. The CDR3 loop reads CASSTIGQGYAEAFF. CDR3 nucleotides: TGTGCCAGCAGCACAATCGGGCAGGGATATGCTGAAGCTTTCTTT.

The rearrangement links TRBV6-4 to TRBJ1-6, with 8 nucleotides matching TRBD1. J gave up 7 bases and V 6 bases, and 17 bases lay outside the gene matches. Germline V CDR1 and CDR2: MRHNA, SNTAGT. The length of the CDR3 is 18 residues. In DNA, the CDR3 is TGTGCCAGCAGGCCCCCTTGGGCAGGGGGCTCCGAAAATTCACCCCTCCACTTT. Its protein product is CASRPPWAGGSENSPLHF.

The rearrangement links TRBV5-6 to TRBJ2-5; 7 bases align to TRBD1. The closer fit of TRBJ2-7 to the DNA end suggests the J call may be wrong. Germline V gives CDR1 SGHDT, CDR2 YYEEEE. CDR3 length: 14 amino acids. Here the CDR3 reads CASTTGTVPYEQYF. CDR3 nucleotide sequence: TGTGCCAGCACCACCGGGACAGTCCCCTACGAGCAGTACTTC.